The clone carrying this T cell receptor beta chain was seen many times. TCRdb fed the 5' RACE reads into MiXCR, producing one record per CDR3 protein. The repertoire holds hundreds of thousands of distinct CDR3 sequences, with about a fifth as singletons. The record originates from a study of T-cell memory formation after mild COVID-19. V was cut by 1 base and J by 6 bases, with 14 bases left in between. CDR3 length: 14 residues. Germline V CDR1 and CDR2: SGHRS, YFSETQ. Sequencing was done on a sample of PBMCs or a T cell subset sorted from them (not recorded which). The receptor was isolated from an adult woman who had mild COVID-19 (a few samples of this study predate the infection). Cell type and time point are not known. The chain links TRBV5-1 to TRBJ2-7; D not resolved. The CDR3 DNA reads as TGCGCCAGCAGCTTGATAGTAGGATACGGCGAGCAGTACTTC. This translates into CASSLIVGYGEQYF.